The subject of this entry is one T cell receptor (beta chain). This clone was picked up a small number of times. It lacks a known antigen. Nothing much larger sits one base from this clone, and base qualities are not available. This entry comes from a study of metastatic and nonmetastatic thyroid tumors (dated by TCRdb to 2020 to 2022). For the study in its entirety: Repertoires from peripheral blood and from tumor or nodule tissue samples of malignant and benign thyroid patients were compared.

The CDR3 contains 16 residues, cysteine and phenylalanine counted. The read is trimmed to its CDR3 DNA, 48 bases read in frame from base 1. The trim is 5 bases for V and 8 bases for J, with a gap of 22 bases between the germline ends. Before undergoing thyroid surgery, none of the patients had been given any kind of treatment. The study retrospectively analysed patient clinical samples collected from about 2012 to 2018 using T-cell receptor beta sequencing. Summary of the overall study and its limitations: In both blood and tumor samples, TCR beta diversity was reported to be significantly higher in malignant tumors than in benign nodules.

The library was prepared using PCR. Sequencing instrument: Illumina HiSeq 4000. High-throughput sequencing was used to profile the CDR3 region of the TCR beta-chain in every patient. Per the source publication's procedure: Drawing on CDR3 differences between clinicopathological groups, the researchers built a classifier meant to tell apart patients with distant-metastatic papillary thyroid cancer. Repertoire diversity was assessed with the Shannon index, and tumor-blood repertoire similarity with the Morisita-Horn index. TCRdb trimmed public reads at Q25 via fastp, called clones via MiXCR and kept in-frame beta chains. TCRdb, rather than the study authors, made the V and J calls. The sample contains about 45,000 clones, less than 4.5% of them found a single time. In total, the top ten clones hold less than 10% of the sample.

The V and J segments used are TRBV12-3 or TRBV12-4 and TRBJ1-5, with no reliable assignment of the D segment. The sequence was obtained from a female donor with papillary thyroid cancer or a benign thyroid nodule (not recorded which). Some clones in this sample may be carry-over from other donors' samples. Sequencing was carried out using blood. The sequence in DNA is TGTGCCAGCAGTCCCCCTTGGGCCGGCTCCGTGGAGCCCCAGCATTTT. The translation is CASSPPWAGSVEPQHF.